This TCR beta chain was found in a study of T cells in Graves' hyperthyroidism and ophthalmopathy. Study as a whole: Peripheral blood was taken when the disease was first diagnosed, before any treatment began.

The CDR3 is 17 residues long. Template material for amplifying TCR beta CDR3 regions consisted of RNA transcripts. The TCR CDR3 first-round RT-PCR relied on the HTBI primer set. TCRdb passed the multiplex PCR reads through MiXCR, listing each CDR3 protein once. The sample carries 350,000 to 400,000 distinct CDR3 sequences, about 15% recorded once. This clonotype was observed many times. Its target is unknown. A junction boundary mismatches the germline segment, possibly from a read error. Study-level points and caveats: From stable hyperthyroidism, ophthalmopathy was set apart by a 13 V-J model.

In making diagnoses, clinical symptoms, serum thyroxine and TRAb, thyroid ultrasound and orbital computed tomography were all used. This sequence was found in a young woman with Graves' hyperthyroidism. Sequenced: blood. V and J are TRBV12-3 or TRBV12-4 and TRBJ2-1; 12 bases agree with TRBD2. The CDR3 DNA reads TGTGCCAGCAGCTTAGTCCCAACTAGCGGGAGGATAAATGAGCAGTTCTTC. Translation: CASSLVPTSGRINEQFF.